This T cell receptor (beta chain) was sequenced for a study of shared clonotypes between healthy human individuals. At the level of the study: Researchers assigned three CD4 naive, three CD4 memory, two CD8 naive and one CD8 memory plate to each donor.

In the original processing: Junction-only sequences produced by ImmunoSEQ had no quality scores, so filtering differed. The method was immunoSEQ multiplex PCR; TCRdb's version includes in-frame clones alone and lacks a portion of them. The DNA gave D and trimming, while V, J and clone size come from that table. The sample has about 2,100,000 clones, roughly 91% seen once. Study-wide results and caveats: Among non-shared clonotypes, generation probabilities were lower than among those shared by all four donors. With a handful of donors compared, 4.5% to 6.5% of naive CD4 clonotypes were shared.

Points on this clone: The antigen is unknown.

Naive CD8 cells were CD45RO-negative, positively selected for CCR7, excluding terminally differentiated effector memory CD45RA+ cells. The V gene lost 4 bases and the J gene lost 3 bases, with 15 bases spanning the gap. The length of the CDR3 is 15 residues. The germline CDR1 and CDR2 sequences are MNHEY and SMNVEV (reference sequence). Sequenced input: naive CD8+ T cells from PBMCs. The TCR originated in a man between 18 and 29 years old in good health. Some clones in this sample may be carry-over from other donors' samples. This chain connects TRBV27 to TRBJ1-1; D is perhaps TRBD1 (6 bases). Here the CDR3 DNA reads TGTGCCAGCAGTTGGATGGCAGGGGTTTACACTGAAGCTTTCTTT. Protein sequence: CASSWMAGVYTEAFF.